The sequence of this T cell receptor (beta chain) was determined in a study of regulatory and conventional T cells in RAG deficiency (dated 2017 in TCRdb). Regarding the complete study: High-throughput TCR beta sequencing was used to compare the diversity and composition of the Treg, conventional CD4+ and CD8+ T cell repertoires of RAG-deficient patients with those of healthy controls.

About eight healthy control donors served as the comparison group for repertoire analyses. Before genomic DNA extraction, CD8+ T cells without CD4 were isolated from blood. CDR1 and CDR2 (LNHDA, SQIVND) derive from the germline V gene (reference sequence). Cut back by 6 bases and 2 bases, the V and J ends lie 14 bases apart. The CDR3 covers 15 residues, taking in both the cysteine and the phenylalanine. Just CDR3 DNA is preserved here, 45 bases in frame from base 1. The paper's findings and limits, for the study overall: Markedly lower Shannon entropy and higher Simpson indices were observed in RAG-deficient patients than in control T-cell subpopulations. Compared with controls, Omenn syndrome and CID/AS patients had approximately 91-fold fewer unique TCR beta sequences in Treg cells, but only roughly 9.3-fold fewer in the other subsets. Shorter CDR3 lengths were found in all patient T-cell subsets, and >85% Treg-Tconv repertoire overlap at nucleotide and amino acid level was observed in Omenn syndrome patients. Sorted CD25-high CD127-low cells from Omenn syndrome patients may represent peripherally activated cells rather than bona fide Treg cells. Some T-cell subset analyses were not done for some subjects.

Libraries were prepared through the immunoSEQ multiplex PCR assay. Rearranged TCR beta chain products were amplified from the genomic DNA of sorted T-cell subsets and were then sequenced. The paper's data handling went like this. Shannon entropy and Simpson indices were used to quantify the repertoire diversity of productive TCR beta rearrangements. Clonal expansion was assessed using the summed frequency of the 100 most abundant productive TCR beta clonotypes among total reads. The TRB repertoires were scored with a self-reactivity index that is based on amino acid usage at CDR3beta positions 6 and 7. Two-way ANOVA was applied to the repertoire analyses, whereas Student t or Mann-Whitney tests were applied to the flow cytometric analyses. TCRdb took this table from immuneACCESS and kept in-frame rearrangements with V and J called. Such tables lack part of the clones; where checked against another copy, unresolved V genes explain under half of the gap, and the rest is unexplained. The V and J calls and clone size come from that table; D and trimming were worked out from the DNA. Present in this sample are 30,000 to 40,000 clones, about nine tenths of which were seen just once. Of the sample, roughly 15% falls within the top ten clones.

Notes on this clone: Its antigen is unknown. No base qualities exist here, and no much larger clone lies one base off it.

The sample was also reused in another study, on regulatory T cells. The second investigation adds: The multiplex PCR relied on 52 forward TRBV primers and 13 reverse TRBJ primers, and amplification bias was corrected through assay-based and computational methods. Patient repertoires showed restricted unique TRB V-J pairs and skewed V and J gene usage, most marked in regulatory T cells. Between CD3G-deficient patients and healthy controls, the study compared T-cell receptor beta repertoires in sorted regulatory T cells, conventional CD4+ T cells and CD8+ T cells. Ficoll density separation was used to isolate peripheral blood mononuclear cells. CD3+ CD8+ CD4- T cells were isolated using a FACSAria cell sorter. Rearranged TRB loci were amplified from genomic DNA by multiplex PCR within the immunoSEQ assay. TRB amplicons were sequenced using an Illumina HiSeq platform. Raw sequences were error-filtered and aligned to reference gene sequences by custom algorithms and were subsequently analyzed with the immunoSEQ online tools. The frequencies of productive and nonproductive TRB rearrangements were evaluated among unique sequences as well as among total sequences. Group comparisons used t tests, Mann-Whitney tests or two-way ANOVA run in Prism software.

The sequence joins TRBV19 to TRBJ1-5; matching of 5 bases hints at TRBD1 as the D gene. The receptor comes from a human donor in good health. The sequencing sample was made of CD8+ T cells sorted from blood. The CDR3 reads CASRDPGRGNQPQHF. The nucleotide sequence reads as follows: TGTGCCAGTAGGGACCCGGGACGGGGCAATCAGCCCCAGCATTTT.